The 18 T cell receptor beta chains listed next were all sequenced from one sample in a study of CD8 T cells in ankylosing spondylitis. In TCRdb, the 5' RACE reads were re-called with MiXCR into one record per CDR3 protein. This table has 200,000 or so distinct CDR3 sequences, 13% appearing once. The sample taken for sequencing was blood, either unsorted or a sorted T cell fraction (not recorded which). These TCRs come from a female donor with ankylosing spondylitis or in good health (not recorded which).

This clonotype was recorded many times. The chain uses TRBV12-3 or TRBV12-4 and TRBJ1-3; D not resolved. There are 15 residues in the CDR3. Trimming cost V 5 bases and J 2 bases, with 13 bases left between them. CDR3 loop: CASSRLEPAGNTIYF. The CDR3 nucleotides are TGTGCCAGCAGTCGACTGGAGCCCGCTGGAAACACCATATATTTT.

This clonotype was detected ten times or more. The chain joins TRBV29-1 to TRBJ1-1, with 7 bases fitting TRBD1. The length of the CDR3 is 13 residues. Germline lookup yields CDR1 SQVTM and CDR2 ANQGSEA. After removal of 1 base from V and 4 bases from J, the junction contained 3 bases not matched to a gene. The CDR3 loop is CSVEGQGTTEAFF. Here the CDR3 DNA reads TGCAGCGTTGAAGGACAGGGTACCACTGAAGCTTTCTTT.

This clonotype occurred many times. The rearrangement uses TRBV7-2 and TRBJ1-3; weak D call: TRBD1 (6 bases). Germline loops: CDR1 SGHTA, CDR2 FQGNSA. CDR3 length: 12 amino acids. V was trimmed by 5 bases and J by 7 bases, leaving 9 bases between them. The CDR3 DNA reads TGTGCCAGCAGCCAGGGGAGCAACACCATATATTTT. Translated: CASSQGSNTIYF. The whole variable domain, filled in from reference TRBV7-2 and TRBJ1-3, reads GAGVSQSPSNKVTEKGKDVELRCDPISGHTALYWYRQSLGQGLEFLIYFQGNSAPDKSGLPSDRFSAERTGGSVSTLTIQRTQQEDSAVYLCASSQGSNTIYFGEGSWLTVV.

This clonotype was detected only a few times. V and J are TRBV24-1 and TRBJ1-2, with D possibly being TRBD1 (5 bases). Trimming cost V 4 bases and J 8 bases, with 10 bases left between them. Per germline, CDR1 KGHDR and CDR2 SFDVKD. CDR3 length equals 12 residues. Here the CDR3 DNA reads TGTGCCACCAGTGACGGGACGCTCGGCTACACCTTC. Translating gives CATSDGTLGYTF.

J is TRBJ2-3 and V is TRBV19, with no clear D. The CDR3 totals 13 residues. Germline CDR1 is LNHDA and CDR2 is SQIVND (reference sequence). V lost 4 bases, J lost 1 base, and 6 bases lay in between. The CDR3 sequence: CASSTRRTDTQYF. CDR3 in DNA: TGTGCCAGTAGTACCCGGCGCACAGATACGCAGTATTTT.

This clonotype was observed many times. The chain joins TRBV6-1 to TRBJ1-1; D is perhaps TRBD1 (6 bases). The V gene's germline CDR1 is MNHNS and CDR2 SASEGT. Between the trimmed V and J ends, which lost 2 bases and 2 bases, there was a span of 15 bases. The CDR3 sequence is 16 residues long. CDR3 sequence: CASSEYGQSINTEAFF. DNA for the CDR3: TGTGCCAGCAGTGAATACGGACAGAGTATCAACACTGAAGCTTTCTTT.

In this sample, this clonotype turned up many times. This rearrangement joins TRBV10-3 to TRBJ2-2; 8 nucleotides match TRBD2. V lost 7 bases, J lost 1 base, and 8 bases stayed unmatched. The CDR3 loop spans 16 amino acids. Germline V gene lookup returns CDR1 ENHRY and CDR2 SYGVKD. CDR3 DNA: TGTGCCATCAACCATAGCGGGATTGAGAACACCGGGGAGCTGTTTTTT. The encoded protein is CAINHSGIENTGELFF.

This clonotype was recorded a few times. The V and J genes are TRBV9 and TRBJ2-3; possible D gene TRBD2, 5 bases. Germline V gene data show CDR1 as SGDLS and CDR2 as YYNGEE. This CDR3 is 15 amino acids long. V dropped 1 base and J dropped 1 base, with 10 bases sitting between them. CDR3 residues: CASSVKAARTDTQYF. In nucleotides, the CDR3 is TGTGCCAGCAGCGTAAAAGCGGCCCGCACAGATACGCAGTATTTT. The entire variable domain, with the rest obtained from reference TRBV9 and TRBJ2-3, is as follows: DSGVTQTPKHLITATGQRVTLRCSPRSGDLSVYWYQQSLDQGLQFLIQYYNGEERAKGNILERFSAQQFPDLHSELNLSSLELGDSALYFCASSVKAARTDTQYFGPGTRLTVL.

To note about this clonotype: A read error may be the cause here, since a much bigger clone is one base away. The chain recombines TRBV5-1 with TRBJ2-3; D is ambiguous. The CDR3 length is 14 residues. Germline lookup yields CDR1 SGHRS and CDR2 YFSETQ. DNA for the CDR3: TGCGCCAGCAGCTTGGGTCTTAGCACAGTTACGCAGTATTTT. Translating gives CASSLGLSTVTQYF.

There are many counts of this clonotype. The gene calls are TRBV6-4 and TRBJ2-7, with TRBD1 matching 9 bases. The junction had 6 bases not matched to a gene; V was cut back by 6 bases and J by 3 bases. Germline loops: CDR1 MRHNA, CDR2 SNTAGT. The length of the CDR3 is 14 residues. This CDR3 reads CASSRTGVDYEQYF. CDR3 DNA sequence: TGTGCCAGCAGCCGGACAGGGGTCGACTACGAGCAGTACTTC.

This clonotype was observed at least ten times. The rearrangement uses TRBV20-1 and TRBJ2-3; D not resolved. V was pared by 8 bases and J by 1 base, with 13 bases between. In germline, CDR1 is DFQATT, CDR2 SNEGSKA (reference sequence). This CDR3 is built from 13 residues. The CDR3 DNA reads TGCAGTCCTGGAATAACGGGCACAGATACGCAGTATTTT. As protein: CSPGITGTDTQYF.

To note about this clonotype: A junction end diverges from the germline sequence, so it may reflect a read error. The chain couples TRBV28 to TRBJ1-3; tentatively, D is TRBD1 (6 bases). The CDR3 sequence is 15 residues long. Per the germline V gene, CDR1 is MDHEN and CDR2 is SYDVKM. The CDR3 sequence: CPSSAQGKEGNTIYF. The CDR3 nucleotides are TGTCCCAGCAGTGCACAGGGAAAGGAGGGAAACACCATATATTTT.

This clonotype was found many times. This chain connects TRBV4-3 to TRBJ2-3; D might be TRBD2 (7 bases). The V end lost 0 bases, the J end lost 6 bases, and 13 bases lay between the germline ends. The CDR3 spans 15 residues. The germline V gene has CDR1 LGHNA and CDR2 YSLEER. The CDR3 spells CASSQEGGAGDTQYF. CDR3 sequence (DNA): TGCGCCAGCAGCCAAGAGGGGGGGGCAGGCGATACGCAGTATTTT.

This clonotype was picked up many times. The chain combines TRBV10-3 with TRBJ1-1; D gene uncertain. Per germline, CDR1 ENHRY and CDR2 SYGVKD. This CDR3 has 15 residues. V dropped 2 bases and J dropped 1 base, with 11 bases sitting between them. CDR3 sequence (DNA): TGTGCCATCAGTGAGCGGGTTGGTGGGAACACTGAAGCTTTCTTT. It yields the protein CAISERVGGNTEAFF.

This clonotype was detected many times. The chain combines TRBV6-1 with TRBJ1-2, with 9 positions matching TRBD1. The CDR3 extends over 13 amino acids. CDR1 is MNHNS and CDR2 is SASEGT in the germline V gene. V lost 6 bases, J lost 8 bases, and 7 bases stayed unmatched. The CDR3 region is CASSKTGGRGYTF. The CDR3 DNA reads as TGTGCCAGCAGCAAGACAGGGGGTAGGGGCTACACCTTC.

This clonotype has at least ten counts. This chain connects TRBV29-1 to TRBJ1-1; D possibly corresponds to TRBD1 (5 bases). CDR1 is SQVTM and CDR2 is ANQGSEA in the germline V gene. The CDR3 runs to 14 residues. V lost 6 bases, J lost 3 bases, and 17 bases lay in between. CDR3: CSVRWGRGDTEAFF. CDR3 in DNA: TGCAGCGTCCGTTGGGGCCGGGGGGACACTGAAGCTTTCTTT. Drawing the rest from reference TRBV29-1 and TRBJ1-1, the complete variable domain is SAVISQKPSRDICQRGTSLTIQCQVDSQVTMMFWYRQQPGQSLTLIATANQGSEATYESGFVIDKFPISRPNLTFSTLTVSNMSPEDSSIYLCSVRWGRGDTEAFFGQGTRLTVV.

This clonotype was counted at least ten times. The chain employs TRBV14 and TRBJ1-1; a possible D gene is TRBD1 (5 bases). The CDR3 length is 16 residues. V was cut by 0 bases and J by 4 bases, with 15 bases left in between. The germline V gene has CDR1 SGHDN and CDR2 FVKESK. Here the CDR3 reads CASSQEGPGFGTEAFF. CDR3 coding DNA: TGTGCCAGCAGCCAAGAAGGTCCAGGGTTTGGCACTGAAGCTTTCTTT.

V and J are TRBV6-5 and TRBJ2-1, with D perhaps assigned TRBD1 or TRBD2 (5 bases each). Germline V gene data show CDR1 as MNHEY and CDR2 as SVGAGI. The CDR3 is 17 amino acids. V lost 4 bases to trimming and J lost 0 bases, with 16 bases between them. The CDR3 DNA reads as TGTGCCAGCAGTTTATCCCGTGGGACCCTCTCCTACAATGAGCAGTTCTTC. This gives the protein CASSLSRGTLSYNEQFF.